The 20 T cell receptor beta chains below were found in one sample sequenced in a study of cytomegalovirus exposure and HLA in healthy donors. Primers for the PCR totalled 60 Vbeta and 13 Jbeta. Repertoires were generated with immunoSEQ multiplex PCR, while TCRdb's copy carries only in-frame clones and drops some. The sample contains over 85,000 clones, about three fifths of which appear only once. Sequences were obtained from PBMCs. These receptors were taken from a human donor in good health.

Written as DNA, the CDR3 is TGTGCCAGCAGCCCGGTGGATATCAGGTTGAACACTGAAGCTTTCTTT. Its protein is CASSPVDIRLNTEAFF. This chain uses TRBV5-4 with TRBJ1-1; no firm D call. The CDR3 extends over 16 amino acids. The germline gives CDR1 SGHNT, CDR2 YYREEE (reference sequence). V was clipped by 4 bases and J by 0 bases, with 16 bases between them.

This clone was seen a single time. This CDR3 reads CASSSPGTGQETQYF. In nucleotides, the CDR3 is TGTGCCAGCAGTTCCCCCGGGACAGGCCAAGAGACCCAGTACTTC. This sequence joins TRBV27 and TRBJ2-5; 8 bases fit TRBD1. This CDR3 is built from 15 residues. Unmatched junction bases numbered 5, after V lost 4 bases and J lost 1 base. CDR1 MNHEY and CDR2 SMNVEV come from the germline V gene (reference sequence).

J is TRBJ2-3 and V is TRBV27, with D possibly being TRBD2 (6 bases). This CDR3 is built from 15 residues. CDR1 and CDR2 from the germline V gene are MNHEY and SMNVEV (reference sequence). V was cut by 5 bases and J by 3 bases, with 15 bases left in between. The CDR3 reads CASSNPGLTTDTQYF. CDR3 bases: TGTGCCAGCAGTAATCCGGGACTTACGACAGATACGCAGTATTTT.

This chain connects TRBV19 to TRBJ1-5; no firm D call. This CDR3 is 15 amino acids long. The germline CDR1 and CDR2 sequences are LNHDA and SQIVND (reference sequence). V gave up 5 bases and J gave up 3 bases, with 14 bases separating them. The CDR3 is CASSSRREINQPQHF. The CDR3 bases are TGTGCCAGTAGTTCCCGACGGGAAATCAATCAGCCCCAGCATTTT. The entire variable domain, with the rest obtained from reference TRBV19 and TRBJ1-5, is as follows: DGGITQSPKYLFRKEGQNVTLSCEQNLNHDAMYWYRQDPGQGLRLIYYSQIVNDFQKGDIAEGYSVSREKKESFPLTVTSAQKNPTAFYLCASSSRREINQPQHFGDGTRLSIL.

This sequence joins TRBV19 and TRBJ1-2, with a weak D call TRBD1 (6 bases). Germline-derived CDR1 and CDR2 are LNHDA and SQIVND (reference sequence). This CDR3 is built from 15 residues. Trimming removed 6 bases at V and 0 bases at J, with 14 bases between. This chain's CDR3 is CASRGIRDTNYGYTF. The CDR3 region has the DNA TGTGCCAGTAGAGGCATCCGGGACACTAACTATGGCTACACCTTC.

This clone occurred once. V and J are TRBV10-3 and TRBJ2-1; weak D call: TRBD2 (6 bases). CDR1 is ENHRY, CDR2 SYGVKD, per germline. V was cut by 4 bases and J by 8 bases, with 12 bases left in between. The CDR3 loop spans 13 amino acids. The CDR3 region is CAISGDSADEQFF. The CDR3 nucleotides read TGTGCCATCAGTGGGGACTCGGCCGATGAGCAGTTCTTC.

The genes are TRBV10-3 and TRBJ2-3, with 7 bases identical to TRBD1. CDR1 is ENHRY and CDR2 is SYGVKD in the germline V gene. V shed 11 bases, J shed 1 base, and the junction held 9 bases outside the gene matches. CDR3 length: 14 residues. The DNA for the CDR3 is TGTGCCTCGACAGCTCAGGGGGGCACAGATACGCAGTATTTT. This translates into CASTAQGGTDTQYF.

The V gene is TRBV2, the J gene TRBJ2-2, with a tentative D call TRBD1 (5 bases). V gave up 3 bases and J gave up 7 bases, with 15 bases separating them. Germline V gene lookup returns CDR1 SNHLY and CDR2 FYNNEI. CDR3 size: 15 residues. The CDR3 spells CASSDLKGVRGELFF. The CDR3 bases are TGTGCCAGCAGTGATCTTAAAGGGGTACGCGGGGAGCTGTTTTTT. Drawing the rest from reference TRBV2 and TRBJ2-2, the complete variable domain is EPEVTQTPSHQVTQMGQEVILRCVPISNHLYFYWYRQILGQKVEFLVSFYNNEISEKSEIFDDQFSVERPDGSNFTLKIRSTKLEDSAMYFCASSDLKGVRGELFFGEGSRLTVL.

The V gene is TRBV28, the J gene TRBJ2-7; D is possibly TRBD2 (7 bases). CDR1 and CDR2 (germline): MDHEN, SYDVKM. V was cut by 6 bases and J by 3 bases, with 15 bases left in between. The CDR3 sequence is 14 residues long. As DNA, the CDR3 is TGTGCCAGCAGGGGGGGGCGGGAAAGCTACGAGCAGTACTTC. Translated, it gives CASRGGRESYEQYF.

This clone came up a few times. The chain's CDR3 is CASREASANTGELFF. CDR3 DNA sequence: TGTGCCAGCAGGGAGGCCAGCGCGAACACCGGGGAGCTGTTTTTT. The J gene is TRBJ2-2, the V gene TRBV28; possibly TRBD2 for D (5 bases). The CDR3 covers 15 residues. Trimming took off 6 bases at V and 0 bases at J, with 11 bases between the two ends. CDR1 is MDHEN and CDR2 is SYDVKM in the germline V gene. Combining the CDR3 with reference TRBV28 and TRBJ2-2 gives the whole variable domain DVKVTQSSRYLVKRTGEKVFLECVQDMDHENMFWYRQDPGLGLRLIYFSYDVKMKEKGDIPEGYSVSREKKERFSLILESASTNQTSMYLCASREASANTGELFFGEGSRLTVL.

Note on this clone: Other DNA sequences from this sample encode an identical CDR3 as well. The chain employs TRBV29-1 and TRBJ2-7; D remains ambiguous. The CDR3 is made up of 12 amino acids. The ends were cut back, 4 bases at V and 0 bases at J, with 7 bases in the middle. Germline loops: CDR1 SQVTM, CDR2 ANQGSEA. The CDR3 loop reads CSVVGSSYEQYF. The CDR3 DNA reads as TGCAGCGTTGTGGGCAGCTCCTACGAGCAGTACTTC.

The chain combines TRBV19 with TRBJ2-2, with TRBD2 matching 7 bases. Germline values: CDR1 LNHDA, CDR2 SQIVND (reference sequence). V lost 4 bases to trimming and J lost 0 bases; unmatched junction nucleotides: 8. This CDR3 region has 17 residues. CDR3 loop: CASSRAPGGTNTGELFF. The DNA of the CDR3 is TGTGCCAGTAGTAGAGCTCCCGGGGGGACGAACACCGGGGAGCTGTTTTTT.

The chain has TRBV7-9 and TRBJ2-2; D ambiguous. Germline V gene data show CDR1 as SEHNR and CDR2 as FQNEAQ (reference sequence). V was cut by 7 bases and J by 7 bases, with 7 bases left in between. CDR3 size: 11 residues. CDR3 coding DNA: TGTGCCAGCACCCCCGGCGGGGAGCTGTTTTTT. Protein: CASTPGGELFF. Filled out from reference TRBV7-9 and TRBJ2-2, the complete variable domain reads DTGVSQNPRHKITKRGQNVTFRCDPISEHNRLYWYRQTLGQGPEFLTYFQNEAQLEKSRLLSDRFSAERPKGSFSTLEIQRTEQGDSAMYLCASTPGGELFFGEGSRLTVL.

This chain joins TRBV7-9 and TRBJ2-3; D is uncertain. This CDR3 has 13 amino acids. Germline assignment: CDR1 SEHNR and CDR2 FQNEAQ (reference sequence). The V gene lost 5 bases and the J gene lost 2 bases, with 8 bases spanning the gap. CDR3 residues: CASSPRVTDTQYF. The CDR3, as DNA: TGTGCCAGCAGCCCCCGGGTCACAGATACGCAGTATTTT.

This rearrangement joins TRBV7-2 to TRBJ1-6, with no clear D. The CDR3 length is 13 residues. V lost 3 bases and J lost 8, with 8 bases in between. Germline CDR1 is SGHTA and CDR2 is FQGNSA. This CDR3 reads CASSFSVDSPLHF. CDR3 bases: TGTGCCAGCAGCTTTTCGGTGGATTCACCCCTCCACTTT.

The V and J genes are TRBV21-1 and TRBJ2-5; the listed D gene, TRBD2, was not tested against the DNA. The DNA matches TRBJ2-7 better at its end, which makes the J call doubtful. TRBV21-1 is a pseudogene. The CDR3 covers 14 residues. The CDR3 DNA sequence: TGTGCCAGCAGCACGAAAAAGACTAACTACGAGCAGTACTTC. This codes for CASSTKKTNYEQYF.

This clone was seen a few times. The chain employs TRBV9 and TRBJ1-1; D is undetermined. With 0 bases removed from V and 2 bases from J, the gap between germline ends came to 5 bases. This CDR3 is built from 13 residues. Germline values: CDR1 SGDLS, CDR2 YYNGEE. The CDR3 bases are TGTGCCAGCAGCGTAGGTAAAAACACTGAAGCTTTCTTT. Its translation: CASSVGKNTEAFF.

The chain couples TRBV12-5 to TRBJ1-1; D gene uncertain. V lost 5 bases and J 3 bases, leaving 10 bases between the germline ends. This CDR3 has 13 residues. The V gene's germline CDR1 is LGHNT and CDR2 FRNRAP. As DNA, the CDR3 is TGTGCTAGTGGTGCGGCCGGATACACTGAAGCTTTCTTT. It codes for CASGAAGYTEAFF. Full variable domain (missing parts from reference TRBV12-5 and TRBJ1-1): DARVTQTPRHKVTEMGQEVTMRCQPILGHNTVFWYRQTMMQGLELLAYFRNRAPLDDSGMPKDRFSAEMPDATLATLKIQPSEPRDSAVYFCASGAAGYTEAFFGQGTRLTVV.

Notes on this clone: The junction and the germline gene differ at one end; a read error may be behind it. This sequence joins TRBV5-8 and TRBJ1-5; D is unresolved. The CDR3 is 12 amino acids. Germline lookup yields CDR1 SGHTS and CDR2 YDEGEE. The CDR3 here is CASSYLDQPQHF. CDR3 DNA sequence: TGTGCCAGCAGCTACCTAGATCAACCCCAGCATTTT.

This clone was recorded once. The sample contains more than one DNA sequence encoding this CDR3. The genes are TRBV10-3 and TRBJ2-5, with D uncertain. The end of the DNA is better explained by TRBJ2-7, so the J call may be wrong. CDR1 is ENHRY, CDR2 SYGVKD, per germline. This CDR3 spans 12 amino acids. CDR3 coding DNA: TGTGCCATCAGTGAGAGTGAGCACGAGCAGTACTTC. It specifies CAISESEHEQYF.